This T cell receptor (beta chain) is drawn from a study of shared clonotypes between healthy human individuals. The study's findings and limits: Memory subsets generally showed smaller estimated richness than naive subsets did.

V shed 10 bases and J shed 0 bases, with 14 bases lying between them. The CDR3 has 14 amino acids. The V gene's germline CDR1 is SEHNR and CDR2 FQNEAQ (reference sequence). Turning to this clone: Its antigen is undetermined.

Sequencing was performed with immunoSEQ multiplex PCR; in TCRdb, only in-frame clones are kept and a portion is missing. The sample holds some 2.1 million clones; 93% are singletons and the top ten take more than 1.5%. Positively selected for CCR7, the CD45RO-negative cells used as naive CD8 cells excluded terminally differentiated effector memory CD45RA+ cells. Participating donors were healthy, HIV-negative adults free of recent acute infections or vaccinations. The sequenced sample consisted of naive CD8+ T cells from PBMCs. J is TRBJ2-3 and V is TRBV7-9; D is ambiguous. The sequence was obtained from a man younger than 35 in good health. Some clones in this sample may be carry-over from other donors' samples. The CDR3: CAKEKPISTDTQYF. CDR3 DNA: TGTGCCAAAGAGAAGCCGATTAGCACAGATACGCAGTATTTT.